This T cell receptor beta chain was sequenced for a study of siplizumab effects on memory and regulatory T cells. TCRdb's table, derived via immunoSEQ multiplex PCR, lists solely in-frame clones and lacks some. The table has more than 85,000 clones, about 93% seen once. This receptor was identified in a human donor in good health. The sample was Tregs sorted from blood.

CDR3 bases: TGTGCCAGCTCACCACAGAGAGGGACCGGGACAGGGTTCATCTACGAGCAGTACTTC. Translated: CASSPQRGTGTGFIYEQYF. The chain couples TRBV18 to TRBJ2-7; 9 bases match TRBD1. Germline lookup yields CDR1 KGHSH and CDR2 LQKENI. The CDR3 runs 19 residues. The V and J ends lost 1 base and 3 bases, in that order; junction bases with no gene match: 16.